These 10 T cell receptor beta chains originate from one sample sequenced in a study of blood T cell repertoires in COVID-19. Clones were sequenced by immunoSEQ multiplex PCR, and TCRdb holds only the in-frame ones, with some missing. The sample includes 60,000 to 80,000 clones, about 88% of them seen just once. The sample consisted of peripheral blood. Every receptor here comes from a human donor in a cohort sampled during active COVID-19.

The J gene is TRBJ2-7, the V gene TRBV19, with TRBD1 matching over 9 bases. The CDR3 length is 15 residues. CDR1 and CDR2 (germline): LNHDA, SQIVND (reference sequence). V was pared by 1 base and J by 4 bases, with 5 bases of the junction left unmatched. The CDR3 DNA follows: TGTGCCAGTAGTATAGCGGGGACAGGGATGTACGAGCAGTACTTC. Protein sequence: CASSIAGTGMYEQYF. The full variable domain, completed using reference TRBV19 and TRBJ2-7, is DGGITQSPKYLFRKEGQNVTLSCEQNLNHDAMYWYRQDPGQGLRLIYYSQIVNDFQKGDIAEGYSVSREKKESFPLTVTSAQKNPTAFYLCASSIAGTGMYEQYFGPGTRLTVT.

The V call is TRBV5-8, the J call TRBJ2-5, with a possible D match to TRBD1 (6 bases). This CDR3 is 15 amino acids long. Germline CDR1 is SGHTS and CDR2 is YDEGEE. V dropped 1 base and J dropped 1 base, with 11 bases sitting between them. CDR3 sequence reads: CASSLTGFLQETQYF. The CDR3 nucleotides are TGTGCCAGCAGCTTGACAGGGTTCCTCCAAGAGACCCAGTACTTC.

V and J are TRBV5-8 and TRBJ1-1; D ambiguous. Germline V gene data show CDR1 as SGHTS and CDR2 as YDEGEE. The CDR3 has 14 amino acids. V was pared by 1 base and J by 4 bases, with 11 bases between. This CDR3 reads CASSLWIEATEAFF. CDR3 coding DNA: TGTGCCAGCAGCTTGTGGATCGAGGCCACTGAAGCTTTCTTT. Looking up the rest from reference TRBV5-8 and TRBJ1-1 gives the full variable domain: EAGVTQSPTHLIKTRGQQATLRCSPISGHTSVYWYQQALGLGLQFLLWYDEGEERNRGNFPPRFSGRQFPNYSSELNVNALELEDSALYLCASSLWIEATEAFFGQGTRLTVV.

V usage is TRBV3-1 (or the pseudogene TRBV3-2) and J usage is TRBJ1-5; no firm D call. The germline V gene encodes CDR1 LGHDT and CDR2 YNNKEL (reference sequence). The CDR3 runs to 14 residues. Trimming pared 1 base from V and 7 bases from J, leaving 11 bases between. The CDR3 sequence is CASSQVAGAQPQHF. DNA for the CDR3: TGTGCCAGCAGCCAAGTGGCGGGAGCACAGCCCCAGCATTTT.

The V and J genes are TRBV14 and TRBJ1-1; D is undetermined. V gave up 4 bases and J gave up 11 bases, with 17 bases separating them. The CDR3 is made up of 13 amino acids. Germline V lookup: CDR1 SGHDN, CDR2 FVKESK. The CDR3 DNA reads as TGTGCCAGCAGCCGACTAGGTGAATCGGGGGCTTTCTTT. It codes for CASSRLGESGAFF.

The chain has TRBV21-1 and TRBJ1-1; TRBD1 is the table's D call, not checked against the DNA. TRBV21-1 is described as a pseudogene. This CDR3 has 14 residues. CDR3: CASSMLRGSTEAFF. In DNA, the CDR3 is TGTGCCAGCAGCATGCTCAGGGGAAGCACTGAAGCTTTCTTT.

The CDR3 region has the DNA TGTGCCAGCAGCCGGGGTAGCGGGAGCTACGAGCAGTACTTC. This sequence encodes CASSRGSGSYEQYF. V and J are TRBV3-1 (or the pseudogene TRBV3-2) and TRBJ2-7, with 9 bases identical to TRBD2. Germline CDR1 is LGHDT and CDR2 is YNNKEL (reference sequence). The CDR3 spans 14 residues. Unmatched junction bases numbered 4, after V lost 4 bases and J lost 3 bases.

The chain combines TRBV4-3 with TRBJ2-3; TRBD1 aligns across 9 bases. Per the germline V gene, CDR1 is LGHNA and CDR2 is YSLEER. The CDR3 has 17 amino acids. The V segment lost 4 bases and the J segment 0 bases; nucleotides outside the gene matches: 8. The CDR3 DNA reads as TGCGCCAGCAGCCTAACTCCGGGACAGGGAAGCACAGATACGCAGTATTTT. Its protein is CASSLTPGQGSTDTQYF.

The V gene is TRBV20-1, the J gene TRBJ1-2; 7 nucleotides align to TRBD1. Germline CDR1 and CDR2: DFQATT and SNEGSKA (reference sequence). With 3 bases clipped from V and 1 base from J, the junction kept 2 bases outside the gene matches. The CDR3 length is 13 residues. Here the CDR3 reads CSASQGDNYGYTF. CDR3 DNA: TGCAGTGCTAGTCAGGGGGATAACTATGGCTACACCTTC.

This chain uses TRBV5-1 with TRBJ1-1, with D perhaps TRBD1 (5 bases). V was pared by 5 bases and J by 2 bases, with 13 bases between. Germline V lookup: CDR1 SGHRS, CDR2 YFSETQ. The CDR3 covers 14 residues. The CDR3 nucleotides read TGCGCCAGCAGGCGAGGAACAGGAAACACTGAAGCTTTCTTT. Its translation is CASRRGTGNTEAFF.